This T cell receptor (beta chain) is from a study of blood T cell repertoires in COVID-19. Study information: COVID-19 samples, acute and convalescent, were from the United States, Italy and Spain. T cells, B-cell-depleted T cells, or PBMCs provided the cDNA or gDNA that served as material.

As originally analysed: Cell counts per sample came from amplifying reference gene primers. Clones were sequenced by immunoSEQ multiplex PCR, and TCRdb holds only the in-frame ones, with some missing. The V and J calls and the clone size are those of that table, but D and trimming were determined from the DNA. The table includes 300,000 to 400,000 clones, approximately 90% detected once. CDR3 length: 15 residues. Trimming left V 0 bases short and J 7 bases short, with 16 bases between. CDR1 GTSNPN and CDR2 SVGIG come from the germline V gene (reference sequence). The sample consisted of peripheral blood. The TCR sequence derives from a woman under 30 who had recovered from COVID-19. V is TRBV30 and J is TRBJ1-5; weak D call: TRBD1 (6 bases). The CDR3 is CAWSVLGGRWQPQHF. Written as DNA, the CDR3 is TGTGCCTGGAGTGTCCTCGGGGGGCGTTGGCAGCCCCAGCATTTT.